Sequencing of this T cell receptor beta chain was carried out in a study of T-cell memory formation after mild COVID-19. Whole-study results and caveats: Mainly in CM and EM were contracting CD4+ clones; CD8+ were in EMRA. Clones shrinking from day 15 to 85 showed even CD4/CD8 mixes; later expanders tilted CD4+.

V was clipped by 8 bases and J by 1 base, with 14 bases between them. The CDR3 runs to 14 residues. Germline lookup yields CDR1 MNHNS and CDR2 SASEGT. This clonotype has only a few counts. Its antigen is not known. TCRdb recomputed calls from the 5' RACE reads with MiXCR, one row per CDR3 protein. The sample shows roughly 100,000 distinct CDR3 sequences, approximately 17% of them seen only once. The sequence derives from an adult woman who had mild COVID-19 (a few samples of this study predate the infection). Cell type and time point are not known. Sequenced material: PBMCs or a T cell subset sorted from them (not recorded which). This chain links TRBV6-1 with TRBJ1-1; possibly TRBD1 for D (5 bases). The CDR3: CASSGGSGNTEAFF. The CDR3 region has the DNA TGTGCCAGCTCGGGGGGGTCGGGGAACACTGAAGCTTTCTTT.